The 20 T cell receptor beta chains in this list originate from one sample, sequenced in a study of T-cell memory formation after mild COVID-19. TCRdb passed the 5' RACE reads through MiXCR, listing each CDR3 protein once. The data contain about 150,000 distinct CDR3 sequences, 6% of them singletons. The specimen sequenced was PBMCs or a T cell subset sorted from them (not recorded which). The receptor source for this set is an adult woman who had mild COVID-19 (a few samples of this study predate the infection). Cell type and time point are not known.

CDR3 in DNA: TGTGCCAGCAGCTTGGAACTAGCGGGAGGGCCAGAGACCCAGTACTTC. Translation: CASSLELAGGPETQYF. The chain has TRBV5-4 and TRBJ2-5, with TRBD2 matching over 13 bases. The CDR3 sequence is 16 residues long. Germline V gene lookup returns CDR1 SGHNT and CDR2 YYREEE (reference sequence). J gave up 4 bases and V 0 bases, and 3 bases lay outside the gene matches.

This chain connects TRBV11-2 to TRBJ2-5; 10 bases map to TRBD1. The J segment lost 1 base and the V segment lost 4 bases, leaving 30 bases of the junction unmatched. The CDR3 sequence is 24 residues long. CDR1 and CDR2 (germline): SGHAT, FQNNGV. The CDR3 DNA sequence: TGTGCCAGCAGCTCTAGGGGCGTCCTAATGAATACCGGGACAGGGGACGGAGGCCAAGAGACCCAGTACTTC. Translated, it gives CASSSRGVLMNTGTGDGGQETQYF.

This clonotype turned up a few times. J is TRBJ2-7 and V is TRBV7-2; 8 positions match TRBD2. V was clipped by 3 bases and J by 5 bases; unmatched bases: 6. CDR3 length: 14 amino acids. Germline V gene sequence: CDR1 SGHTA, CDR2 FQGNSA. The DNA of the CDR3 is TGTGCCAGCAGCTTGGATAGCGGGATTAACGAGCAGTACTTC. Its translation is CASSLDSGINEQYF.

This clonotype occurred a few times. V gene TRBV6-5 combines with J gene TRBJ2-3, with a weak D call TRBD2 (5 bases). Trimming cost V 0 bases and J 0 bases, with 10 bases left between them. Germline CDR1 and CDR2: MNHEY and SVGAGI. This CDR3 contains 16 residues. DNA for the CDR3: TGTGCCAGCAGTTACTCAGGGAGACTTAGCACAGATACGCAGTATTTT. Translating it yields CASSYSGRLSTDTQYF.

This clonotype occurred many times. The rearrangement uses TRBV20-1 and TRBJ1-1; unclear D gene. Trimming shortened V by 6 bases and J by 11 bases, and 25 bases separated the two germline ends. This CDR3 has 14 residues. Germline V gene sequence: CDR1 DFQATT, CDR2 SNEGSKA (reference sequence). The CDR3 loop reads CSAPRIGRNSDAFF. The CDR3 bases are TGCAGTGCGCCGAGGATAGGGCGAAACTCCGACGCTTTCTTT.

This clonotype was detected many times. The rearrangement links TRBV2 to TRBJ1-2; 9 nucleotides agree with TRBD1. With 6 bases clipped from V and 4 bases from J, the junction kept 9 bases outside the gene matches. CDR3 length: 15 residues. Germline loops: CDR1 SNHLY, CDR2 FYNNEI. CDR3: CASRARGQGSYGYTF. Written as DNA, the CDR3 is TGTGCCAGCAGGGCTCGGGGACAGGGCTCCTATGGCTACACCTTC.

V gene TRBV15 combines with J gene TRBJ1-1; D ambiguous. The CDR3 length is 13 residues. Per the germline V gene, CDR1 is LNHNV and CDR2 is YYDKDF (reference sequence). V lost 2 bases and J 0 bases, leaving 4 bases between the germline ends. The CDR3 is CATSRQMNTEAFF. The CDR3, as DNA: TGTGCCACCAGCAGACAGATGAACACTGAAGCTTTCTTT.

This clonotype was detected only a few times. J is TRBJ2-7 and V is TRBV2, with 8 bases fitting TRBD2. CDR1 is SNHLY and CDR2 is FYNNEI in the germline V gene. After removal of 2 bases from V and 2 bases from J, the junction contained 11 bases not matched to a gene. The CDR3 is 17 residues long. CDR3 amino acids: CASSERSGGRFTYEQYF. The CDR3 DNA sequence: TGTGCCAGCAGTGAAAGGAGCGGGGGACGGTTCACCTACGAGCAGTACTTC.

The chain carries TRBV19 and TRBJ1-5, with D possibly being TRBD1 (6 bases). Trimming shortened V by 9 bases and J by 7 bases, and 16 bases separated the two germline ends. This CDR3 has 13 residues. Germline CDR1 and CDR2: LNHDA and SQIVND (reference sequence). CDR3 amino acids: CASAYRVRQPQHF. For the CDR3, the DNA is TGTGCCAGCGCTTACAGGGTACGCCAGCCCCAGCATTTT.

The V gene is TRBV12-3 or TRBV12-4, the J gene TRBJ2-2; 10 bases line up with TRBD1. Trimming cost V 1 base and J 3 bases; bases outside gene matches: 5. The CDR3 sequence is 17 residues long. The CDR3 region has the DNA TGTGCCAGCAGTTTAGTATTGGGACAGGGGTACACCGGGGAGCTGTTTTTT. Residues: CASSLVLGQGYTGELFF.

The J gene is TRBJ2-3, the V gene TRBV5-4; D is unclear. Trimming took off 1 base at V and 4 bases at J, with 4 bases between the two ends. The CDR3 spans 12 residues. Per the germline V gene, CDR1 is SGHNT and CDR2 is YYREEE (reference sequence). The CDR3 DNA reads TGTGCCAGCAGCTTGTTTGCAGATACGCAGTATTTT. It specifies CASSLFADTQYF. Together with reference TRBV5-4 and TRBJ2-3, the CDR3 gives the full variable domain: ETGVTQSPTHLIKTRGQQVTLRCSSQSGHNTVSWYQQALGQGPQFIFQYYREEENGRGNFPPRFSGLQFPNYSSELNVNALELDDSALYLCASSLFADTQYFGPGTRLTVL.

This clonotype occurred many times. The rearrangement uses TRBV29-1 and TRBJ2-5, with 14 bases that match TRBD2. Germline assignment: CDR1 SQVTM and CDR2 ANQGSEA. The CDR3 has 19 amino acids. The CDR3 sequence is CNLGTSGPGLAGEVETQYF. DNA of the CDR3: TGCAACCTGGGGACTTCAGGTCCGGGACTAGCGGGAGAAGTGGAGACCCAGTACTTC.

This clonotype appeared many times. CDR3 region: CASSPQHPTSSSYEQYF. The CDR3 DNA sequence: TGTGCCAGCAGCCCCCAGCACCCAACTTCTTCGTCCTACGAGCAGTACTTC. The chain joins TRBV12-3 or TRBV12-4 to TRBJ2-7; D uncertain. CDR3 length equals 17 residues. The V and J ends lost 6 bases and 1 base respectively, with 22 bases between them.

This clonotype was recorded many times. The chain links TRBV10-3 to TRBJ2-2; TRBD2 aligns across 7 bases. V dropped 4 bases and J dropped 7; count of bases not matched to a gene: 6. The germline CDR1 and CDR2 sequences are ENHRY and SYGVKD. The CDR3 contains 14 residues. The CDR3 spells CAISVPRGNGELFF. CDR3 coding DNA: TGTGCCATCAGTGTCCCGCGGGGGAACGGGGAGCTGTTTTTT.

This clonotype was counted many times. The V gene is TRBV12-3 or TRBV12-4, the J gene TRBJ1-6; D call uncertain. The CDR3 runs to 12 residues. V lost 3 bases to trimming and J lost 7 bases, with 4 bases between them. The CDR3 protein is CASSFGNSPLHF. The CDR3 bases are TGTGCCAGCAGTTTTGGGAATTCACCCCTCCACTTT.

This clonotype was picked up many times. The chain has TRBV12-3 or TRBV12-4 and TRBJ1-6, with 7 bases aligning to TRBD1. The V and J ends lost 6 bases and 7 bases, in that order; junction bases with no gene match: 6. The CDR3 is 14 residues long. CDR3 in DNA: TGTGCCAGCAGCCAGGGACAGAGGAATTCACCCCTCCACTTT. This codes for CASSQGQRNSPLHF.

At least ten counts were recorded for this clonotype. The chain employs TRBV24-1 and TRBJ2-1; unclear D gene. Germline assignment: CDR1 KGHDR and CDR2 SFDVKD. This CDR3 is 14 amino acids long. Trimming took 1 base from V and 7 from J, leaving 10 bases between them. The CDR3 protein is CATSDFLDGNEQFF. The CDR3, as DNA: TGTGCCACCAGTGATTTCCTGGACGGGAATGAGCAGTTCTTC.

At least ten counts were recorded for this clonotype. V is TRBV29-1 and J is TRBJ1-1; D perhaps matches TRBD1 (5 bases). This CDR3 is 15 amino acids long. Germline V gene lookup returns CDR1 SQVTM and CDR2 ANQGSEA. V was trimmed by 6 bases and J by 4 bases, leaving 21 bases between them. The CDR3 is CSVARPGRGGTEAFF. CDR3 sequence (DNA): TGCAGCGTAGCCCGACCAGGGCGGGGGGGCACTGAAGCTTTCTTT.

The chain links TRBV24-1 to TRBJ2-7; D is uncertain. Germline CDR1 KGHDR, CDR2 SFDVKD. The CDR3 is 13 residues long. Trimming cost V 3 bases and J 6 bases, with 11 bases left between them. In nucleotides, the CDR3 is TGTGCCACCAGTGATACCCCCTCGGCCGAGCAGTACTTC. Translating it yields CATSDTPSAEQYF.

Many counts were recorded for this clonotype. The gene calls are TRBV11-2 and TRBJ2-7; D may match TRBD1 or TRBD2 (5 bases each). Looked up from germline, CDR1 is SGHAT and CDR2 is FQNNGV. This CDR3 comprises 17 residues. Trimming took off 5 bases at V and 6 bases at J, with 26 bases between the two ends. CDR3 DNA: TGTGCCAGCAGCCCCAACCCGACCAGGGACCGGCTTAGCGAGCAGTACTTC. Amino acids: CASSPNPTRDRLSEQYF.